One sample yielded the 2 T cell receptor beta chains listed below, sequenced in a study of T cells and Merkel cell carcinoma outcomes. Sequencing used immunoSEQ multiplex PCR; TCRdb keeps in-frame clones, though not all of them. The data show roughly 6,000 clones, roughly 80% seen once. Sequencing used tumor tissue from Merkel cell carcinoma. The receptors stem from a human donor with Merkel cell carcinoma.

The V gene is TRBV5-4, the J gene TRBJ2-1, with D possibly matching TRBD2 (5 bases). The CDR3 contains 14 residues. Trimming cost V 4 bases and J 10 bases, with 18 bases left between them. CDR1 and CDR2 from the germline V gene are SGHNT and YYREEE (reference sequence). The CDR3 sequence is CASSPRAQRWEQFF. The CDR3 DNA sequence: TGTGCCAGCAGCCCCCGGGCGCAGCGGTGGGAGCAGTTCTTC.

The CDR3 sequence: CASSPTDLNTGELFF. The CDR3, as DNA: TGTGCCAGCAGTCCTACAGATCTTAACACCGGGGAGCTGTTTTTT. V and J are TRBV28 and TRBJ2-2; D ambiguous. This CDR3 spans 15 amino acids. Between the trimmed V and J ends, which lost 5 bases and 2 bases, there was a span of 12 bases. Germline CDR1 MDHEN, CDR2 SYDVKM. Filled out from reference TRBV28 and TRBJ2-2, the complete variable domain reads DVKVTQSSRYLVKRTGEKVFLECVQDMDHENMFWYRQDPGLGLRLIYFSYDVKMKEKGDIPEGYSVSREKKERFSLILESASTNQTSMYLCASSPTDLNTGELFFGEGSRLTVL.